These 3 T cell receptor beta chains originate from one sample sequenced in a study of cytomegalovirus exposure and HLA in healthy donors. Generated by immunoSEQ multiplex PCR, the TCRdb table keeps only in-frame clones and is missing some. The sample shows 97,000 or so clones, 70% to 90% of them seen only once. Sequencing input: PBMCs. All receptors come from a woman aged 25 to 45 in good health and CMV-seronegative.

This clone was picked up one time. The chain carries TRBV7-8 and TRBJ2-5; 12 nucleotides match TRBD2. V lost 5 bases to trimming and J lost 4 bases; unmatched junction nucleotides: 11. Germline assignment: CDR1 SGHVS and CDR2 FQNEAQ. The CDR3 extends over 17 amino acids. CDR3 loop: CASSLHRLAGDRETQYF. The CDR3 coding sequence is TGTGCCAGCAGCCTCCACCGACTAGCGGGAGATCGAGAGACCCAGTACTTC.

Here the CDR3 DNA reads TGTGCCAGCAGTGTCGACAGGGTCCGAGGGATCTATGGCTACACCTTC. This codes for CASSVDRVRGIYGYTF. The chain is built from TRBV6-1 and TRBJ1-2; 7 nucleotides align to TRBD1. Germline V gene data show CDR1 as MNHNS and CDR2 as SASEGT. CDR3 length equals 16 residues. V was clipped by 4 bases and J by 4 bases; unmatched bases: 12.

This clone was seen a few times. The rearrangement joins TRBV5-5 to TRBJ2-1; 12 bases map to TRBD2. The ends lost 1 base at V and 0 bases at J; junction bases unmatched: 11. CDR3 length: 20 residues. Germline CDR1 SGHKS, CDR2 YYEKEE (reference sequence). The CDR3 is CASSLSRELAGGFSYNEQFF. The CDR3 DNA is TGTGCCAGCAGCTTGAGTAGGGAACTAGCGGGAGGATTCTCCTACAATGAGCAGTTCTTC.